The clone carrying this TCR beta chain occurred many times. Its antigen is undetermined. By 5'RACE with 10-nucleotide random UMIs, the cDNA was made. From the 5' RACE reads, TCRdb called clonotypes with MiXCR, one entry per CDR3 protein. The sample lists 45,000 to 65,000 distinct CDR3 sequences; about 3.7% were seen once. This entry belongs to a study of neurological immune-mediated disorders. Study summary: The disease course was relapsing-remitting in around 30 and secondary progressive in 3 of the 34 multiple sclerosis patients. Study-wide points: In multiple sclerosis patients, the repertoire cluster was unrelated to clinical or MRI findings.

The CDR3 contains 12 residues. V was pared by 4 bases and J by 6 bases, with 8 bases between. Germline CDR1 SEHNR, CDR2 FQNEAQ (reference sequence). A total of 2 million PBMCs stored at -80 degrees C provided the unsorted libraries. Sequencing was done on a sample of PBMCs. V usage is TRBV7-9 and J usage is TRBJ2-3; TRBD1 might be the D (6 bases). The TCR was taken from a man aged 40-49 years with multiple sclerosis. DNA for the CDR3: TGTGCCAGCAGCTCGGACAGTGATACGCAGTATTTT. It encodes CASSSDSDTQYF.